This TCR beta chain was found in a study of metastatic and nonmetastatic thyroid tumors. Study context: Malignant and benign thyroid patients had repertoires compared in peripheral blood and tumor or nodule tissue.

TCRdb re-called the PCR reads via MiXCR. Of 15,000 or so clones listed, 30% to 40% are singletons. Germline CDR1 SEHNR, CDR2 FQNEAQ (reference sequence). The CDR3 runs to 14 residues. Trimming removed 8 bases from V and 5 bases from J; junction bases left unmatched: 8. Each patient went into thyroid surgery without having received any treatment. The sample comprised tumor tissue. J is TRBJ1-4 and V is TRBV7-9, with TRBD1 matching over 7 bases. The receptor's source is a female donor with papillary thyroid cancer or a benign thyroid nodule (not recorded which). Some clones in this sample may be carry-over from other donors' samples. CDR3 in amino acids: CASCQGESNEKLFF. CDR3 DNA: TGTGCCAGCTGCCAGGGGGAGTCGAATGAAAAACTGTTTTTT.